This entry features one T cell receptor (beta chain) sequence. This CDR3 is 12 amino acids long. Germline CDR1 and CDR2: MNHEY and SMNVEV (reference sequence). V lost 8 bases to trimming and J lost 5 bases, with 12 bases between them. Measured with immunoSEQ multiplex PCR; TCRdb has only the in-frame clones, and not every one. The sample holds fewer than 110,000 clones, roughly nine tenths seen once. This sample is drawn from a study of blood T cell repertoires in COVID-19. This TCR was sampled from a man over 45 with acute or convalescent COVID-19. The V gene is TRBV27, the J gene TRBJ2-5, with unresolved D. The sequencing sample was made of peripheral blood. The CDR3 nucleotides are TGTGCCAGCGGAATAGCTTGGGAGACCCAGTACTTC. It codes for CASGIAWETQYF.